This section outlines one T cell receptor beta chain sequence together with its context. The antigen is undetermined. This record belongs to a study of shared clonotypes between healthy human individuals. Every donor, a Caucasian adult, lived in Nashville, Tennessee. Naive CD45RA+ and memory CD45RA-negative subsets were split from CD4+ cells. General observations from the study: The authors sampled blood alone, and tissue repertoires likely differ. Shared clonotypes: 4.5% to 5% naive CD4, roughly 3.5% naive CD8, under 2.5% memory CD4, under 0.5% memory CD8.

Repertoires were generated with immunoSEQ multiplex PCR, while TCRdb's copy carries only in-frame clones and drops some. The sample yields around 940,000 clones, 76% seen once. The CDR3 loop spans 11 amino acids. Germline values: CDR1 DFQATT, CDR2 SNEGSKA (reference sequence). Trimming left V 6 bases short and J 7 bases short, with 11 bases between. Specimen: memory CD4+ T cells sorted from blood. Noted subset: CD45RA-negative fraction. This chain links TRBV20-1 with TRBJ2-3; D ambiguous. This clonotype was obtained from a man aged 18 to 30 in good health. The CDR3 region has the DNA TGCAGTGCCGAAGGACGCAATACGCAGTATTTT. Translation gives CSAEGRNTQYF.